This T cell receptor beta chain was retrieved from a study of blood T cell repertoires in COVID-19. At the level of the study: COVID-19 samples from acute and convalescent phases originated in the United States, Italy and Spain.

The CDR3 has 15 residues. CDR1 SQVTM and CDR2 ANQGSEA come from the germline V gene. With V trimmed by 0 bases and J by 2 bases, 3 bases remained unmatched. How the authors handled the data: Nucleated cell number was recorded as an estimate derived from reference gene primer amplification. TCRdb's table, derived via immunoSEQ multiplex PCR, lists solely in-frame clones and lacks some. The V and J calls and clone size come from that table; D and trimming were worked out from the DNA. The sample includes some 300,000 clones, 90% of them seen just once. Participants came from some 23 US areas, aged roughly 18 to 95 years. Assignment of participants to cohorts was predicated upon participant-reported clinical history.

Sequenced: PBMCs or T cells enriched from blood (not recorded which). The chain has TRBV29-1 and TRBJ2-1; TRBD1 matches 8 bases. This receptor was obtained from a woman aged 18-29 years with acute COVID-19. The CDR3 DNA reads TGCAGCGTTGAAGAGCGGGGACAGGCCTACAATGAGCAGTTCTTC. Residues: CSVEERGQAYNEQFF.